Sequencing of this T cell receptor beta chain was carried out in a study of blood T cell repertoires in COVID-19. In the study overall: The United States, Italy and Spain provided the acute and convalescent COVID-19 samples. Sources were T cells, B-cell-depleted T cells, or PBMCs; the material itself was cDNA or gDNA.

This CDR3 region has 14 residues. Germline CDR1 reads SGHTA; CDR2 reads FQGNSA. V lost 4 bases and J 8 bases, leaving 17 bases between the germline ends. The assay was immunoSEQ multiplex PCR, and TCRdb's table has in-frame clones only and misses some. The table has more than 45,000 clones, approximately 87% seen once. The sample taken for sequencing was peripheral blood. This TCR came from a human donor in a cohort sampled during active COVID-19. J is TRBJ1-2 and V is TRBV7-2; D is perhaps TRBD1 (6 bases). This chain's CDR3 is CASSSGRQASGYTF. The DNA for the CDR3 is TGTGCCAGCAGCTCGGGTCGACAGGCTAGCGGCTACACCTTC.